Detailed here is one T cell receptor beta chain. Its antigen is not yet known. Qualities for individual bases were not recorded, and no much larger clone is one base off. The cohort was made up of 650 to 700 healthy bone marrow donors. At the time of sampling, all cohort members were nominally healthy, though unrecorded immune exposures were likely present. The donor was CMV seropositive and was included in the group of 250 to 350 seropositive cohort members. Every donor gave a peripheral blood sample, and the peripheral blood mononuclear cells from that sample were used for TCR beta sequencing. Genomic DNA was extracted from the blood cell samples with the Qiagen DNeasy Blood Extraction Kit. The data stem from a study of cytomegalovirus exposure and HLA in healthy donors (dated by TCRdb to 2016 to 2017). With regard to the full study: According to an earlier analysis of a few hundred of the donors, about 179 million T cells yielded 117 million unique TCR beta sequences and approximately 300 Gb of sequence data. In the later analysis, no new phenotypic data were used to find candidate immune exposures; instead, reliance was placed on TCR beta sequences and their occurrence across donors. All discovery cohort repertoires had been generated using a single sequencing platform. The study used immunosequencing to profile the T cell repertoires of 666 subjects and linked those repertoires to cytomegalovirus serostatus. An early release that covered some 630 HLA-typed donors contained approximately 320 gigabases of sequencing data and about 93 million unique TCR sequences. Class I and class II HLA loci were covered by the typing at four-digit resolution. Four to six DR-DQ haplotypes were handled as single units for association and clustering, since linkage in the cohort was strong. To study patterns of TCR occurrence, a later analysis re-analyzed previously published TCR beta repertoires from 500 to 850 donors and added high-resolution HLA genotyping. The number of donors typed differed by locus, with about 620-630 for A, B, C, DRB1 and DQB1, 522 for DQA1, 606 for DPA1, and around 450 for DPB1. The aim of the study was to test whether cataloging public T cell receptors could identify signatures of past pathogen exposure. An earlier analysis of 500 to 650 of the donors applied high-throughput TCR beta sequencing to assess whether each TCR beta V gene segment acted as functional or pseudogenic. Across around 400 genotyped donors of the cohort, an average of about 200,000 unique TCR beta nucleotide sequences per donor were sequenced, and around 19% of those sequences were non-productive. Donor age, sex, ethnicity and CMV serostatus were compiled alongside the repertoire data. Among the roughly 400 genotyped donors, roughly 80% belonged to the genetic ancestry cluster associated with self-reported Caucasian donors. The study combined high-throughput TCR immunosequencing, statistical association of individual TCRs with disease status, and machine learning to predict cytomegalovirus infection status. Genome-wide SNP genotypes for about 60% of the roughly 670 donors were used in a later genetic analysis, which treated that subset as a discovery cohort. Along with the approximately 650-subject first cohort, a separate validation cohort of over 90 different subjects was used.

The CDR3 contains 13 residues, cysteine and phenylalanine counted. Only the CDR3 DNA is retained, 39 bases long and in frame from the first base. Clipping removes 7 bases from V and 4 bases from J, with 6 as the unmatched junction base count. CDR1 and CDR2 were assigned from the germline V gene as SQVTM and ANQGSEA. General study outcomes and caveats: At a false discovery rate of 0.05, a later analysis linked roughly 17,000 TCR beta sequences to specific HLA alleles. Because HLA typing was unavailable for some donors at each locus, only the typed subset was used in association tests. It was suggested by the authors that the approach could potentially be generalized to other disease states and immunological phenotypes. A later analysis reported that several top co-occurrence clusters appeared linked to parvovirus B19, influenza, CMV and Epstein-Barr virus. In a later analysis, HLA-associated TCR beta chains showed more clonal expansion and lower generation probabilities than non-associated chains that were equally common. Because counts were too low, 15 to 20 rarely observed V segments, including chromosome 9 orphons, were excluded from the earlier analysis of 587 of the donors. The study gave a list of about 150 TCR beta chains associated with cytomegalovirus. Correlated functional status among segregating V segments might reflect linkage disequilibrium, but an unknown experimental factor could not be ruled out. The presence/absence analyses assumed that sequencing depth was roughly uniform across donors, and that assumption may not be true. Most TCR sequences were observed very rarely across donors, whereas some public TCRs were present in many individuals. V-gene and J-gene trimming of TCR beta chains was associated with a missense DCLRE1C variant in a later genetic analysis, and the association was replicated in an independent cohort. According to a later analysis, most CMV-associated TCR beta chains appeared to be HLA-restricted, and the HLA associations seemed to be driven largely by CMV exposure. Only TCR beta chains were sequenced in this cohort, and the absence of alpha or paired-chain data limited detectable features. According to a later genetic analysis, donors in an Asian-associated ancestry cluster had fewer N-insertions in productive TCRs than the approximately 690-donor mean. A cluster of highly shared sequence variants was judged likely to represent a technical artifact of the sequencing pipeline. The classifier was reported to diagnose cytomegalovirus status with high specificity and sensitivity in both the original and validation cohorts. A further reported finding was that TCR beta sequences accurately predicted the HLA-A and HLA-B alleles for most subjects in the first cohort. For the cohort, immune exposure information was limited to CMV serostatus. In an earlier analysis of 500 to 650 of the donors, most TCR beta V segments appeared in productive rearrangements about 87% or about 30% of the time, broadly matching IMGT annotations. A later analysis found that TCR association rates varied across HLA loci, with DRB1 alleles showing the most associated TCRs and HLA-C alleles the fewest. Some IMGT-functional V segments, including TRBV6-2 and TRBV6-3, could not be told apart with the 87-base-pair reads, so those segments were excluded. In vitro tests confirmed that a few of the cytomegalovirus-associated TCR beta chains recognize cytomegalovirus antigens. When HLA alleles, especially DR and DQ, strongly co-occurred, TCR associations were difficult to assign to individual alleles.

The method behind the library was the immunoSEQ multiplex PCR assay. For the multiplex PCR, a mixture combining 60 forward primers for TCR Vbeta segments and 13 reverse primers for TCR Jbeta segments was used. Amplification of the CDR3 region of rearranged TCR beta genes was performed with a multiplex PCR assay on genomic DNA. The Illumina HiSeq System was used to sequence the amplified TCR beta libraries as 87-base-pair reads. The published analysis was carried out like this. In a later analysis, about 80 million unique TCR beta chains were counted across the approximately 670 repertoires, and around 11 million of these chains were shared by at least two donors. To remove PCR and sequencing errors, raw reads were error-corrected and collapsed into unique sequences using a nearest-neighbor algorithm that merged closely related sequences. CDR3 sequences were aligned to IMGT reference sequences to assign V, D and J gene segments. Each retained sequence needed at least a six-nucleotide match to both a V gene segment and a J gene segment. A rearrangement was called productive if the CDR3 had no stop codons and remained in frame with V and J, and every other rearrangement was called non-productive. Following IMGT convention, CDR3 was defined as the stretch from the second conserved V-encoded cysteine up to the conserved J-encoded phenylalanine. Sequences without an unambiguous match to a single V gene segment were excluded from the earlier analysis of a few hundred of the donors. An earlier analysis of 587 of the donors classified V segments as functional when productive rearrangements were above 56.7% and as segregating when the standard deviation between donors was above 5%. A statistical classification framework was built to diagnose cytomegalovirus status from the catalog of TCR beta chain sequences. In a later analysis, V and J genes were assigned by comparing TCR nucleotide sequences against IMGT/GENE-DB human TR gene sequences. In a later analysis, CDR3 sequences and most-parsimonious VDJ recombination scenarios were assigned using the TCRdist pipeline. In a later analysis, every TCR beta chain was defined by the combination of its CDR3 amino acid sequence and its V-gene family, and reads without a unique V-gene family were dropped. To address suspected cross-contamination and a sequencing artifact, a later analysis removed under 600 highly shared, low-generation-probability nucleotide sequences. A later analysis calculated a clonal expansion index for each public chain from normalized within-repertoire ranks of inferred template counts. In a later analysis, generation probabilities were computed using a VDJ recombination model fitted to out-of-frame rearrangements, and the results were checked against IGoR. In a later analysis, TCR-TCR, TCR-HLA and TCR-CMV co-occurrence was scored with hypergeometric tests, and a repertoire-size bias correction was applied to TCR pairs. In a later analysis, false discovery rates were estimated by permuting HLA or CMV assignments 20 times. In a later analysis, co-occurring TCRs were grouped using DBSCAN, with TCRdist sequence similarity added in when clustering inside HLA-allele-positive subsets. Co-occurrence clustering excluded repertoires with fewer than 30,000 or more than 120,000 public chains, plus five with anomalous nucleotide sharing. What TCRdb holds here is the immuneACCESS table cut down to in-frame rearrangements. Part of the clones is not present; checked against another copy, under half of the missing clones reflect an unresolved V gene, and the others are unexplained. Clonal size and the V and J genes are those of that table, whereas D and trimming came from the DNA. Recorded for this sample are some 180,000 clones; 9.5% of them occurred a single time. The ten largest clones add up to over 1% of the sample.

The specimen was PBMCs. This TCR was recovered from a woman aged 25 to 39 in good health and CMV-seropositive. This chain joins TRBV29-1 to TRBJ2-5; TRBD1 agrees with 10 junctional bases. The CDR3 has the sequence CSERQGAGETQYF. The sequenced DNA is TGCAGCGAAAGACAGGGGGCAGGAGAGACCCAGTACTTC.